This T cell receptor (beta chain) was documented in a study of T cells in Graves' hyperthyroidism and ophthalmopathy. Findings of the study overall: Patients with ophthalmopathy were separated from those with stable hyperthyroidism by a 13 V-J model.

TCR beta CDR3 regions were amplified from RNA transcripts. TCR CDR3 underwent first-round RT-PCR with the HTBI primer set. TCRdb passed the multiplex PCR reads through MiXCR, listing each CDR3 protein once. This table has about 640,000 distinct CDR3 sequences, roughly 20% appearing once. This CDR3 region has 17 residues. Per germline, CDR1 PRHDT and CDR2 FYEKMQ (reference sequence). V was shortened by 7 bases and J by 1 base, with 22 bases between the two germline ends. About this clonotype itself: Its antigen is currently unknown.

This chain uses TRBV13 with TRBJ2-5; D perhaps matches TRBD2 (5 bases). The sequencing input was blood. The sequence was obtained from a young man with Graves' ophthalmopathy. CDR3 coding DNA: TGTGCCAGCAAGCCCCCCGAAGTGGGAGTGGGCCAAGAGACCCAGTACTTC. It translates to CASKPPEVGVGQETQYF.